Following are 6 T cell receptor beta chains from one sample sequenced in a study of T-cell memory formation after mild COVID-19. TCRdb used MiXCR to reprocess the 5' RACE reads, holding one entry per CDR3 protein. The sample carries just under 550,000 distinct CDR3 sequences, about 20% recorded once. Material: PBMCs or a T cell subset sorted from them (not recorded which). The source is an adult woman who had mild COVID-19 (a few samples of this study predate the infection). Cell type and time point are not known.

In this sample, this clonotype turned up many times. V is TRBV10-3 and J is TRBJ2-3, with 9 bases matching TRBD1. The CDR3 has 17 amino acids. Trimming took 0 bases from V and 1 from J; bases not matched to a gene: 5. Germline CDR1 reads ENHRY; CDR2 reads SYGVKD. The CDR3 DNA reads TGTGCCATCAGTGAGTCTGGGACAGGGATACGCACAGATACGCAGTATTTT. Residues: CAISESGTGIRTDTQYF.

This sequence joins TRBV10-3 and TRBJ2-3; D may be TRBD1 (5 bases). This CDR3 has 15 amino acids. Trimming took 7 bases from V and 1 from J, leaving 15 bases between them. Germline V gene data show CDR1 as ENHRY and CDR2 as SYGVKD. The CDR3 nucleotides read TGTGCCATCACCCTGGGGCACCCAGGCACAGATACGCAGTATTTT. Translating it yields CAITLGHPGTDTQYF.

This clonotype was found a few times. J is TRBJ2-1 and V is TRBV3-1; D not resolved. The CDR3 is 16 residues long. V was pared by 5 bases and J by 7 bases, with 21 bases between. Germline CDR1 is LGHDT and CDR2 is YNNKEL (reference sequence). The CDR3 sequence: CASSLRLLNVGNEQFF. The CDR3 nucleotides read TGTGCCAGCAGCTTGCGGCTTTTAAACGTTGGGAATGAGCAGTTCTTC.

The chain combines TRBV12-3 or TRBV12-4 with TRBJ2-2; D remains ambiguous. CDR3 length: 16 amino acids. The V end lost 3 bases, the J end lost 6 bases, and 17 bases lay between the germline ends. The CDR3: CASSFSSGQAPGELFF. The DNA for the CDR3 is TGTGCCAGCAGTTTCTCTTCAGGCCAGGCCCCCGGGGAGCTGTTTTTT.

The V and J genes are TRBV30 and TRBJ2-3; D uncertain. Trimming left V 8 bases short and J 5 bases short, with 11 bases between. Germline CDR1 reads GTSNPN; CDR2 reads SVGIG (reference sequence). The CDR3 has 11 residues. CDR3 region: CARFGGDTQYF. Written as DNA, the CDR3 is TGTGCCCGATTCGGTGGAGATACGCAGTATTTT.

This sequence joins TRBV11-2 and TRBJ1-1; D is unclear. The CDR3 contains 13 residues. Trimming stripped 6 bases from V and 0 bases from J, with 8 bases between. Germline CDR1 and CDR2: SGHAT and FQNNGV. As DNA, the CDR3 is TGTGCCAGCAGTGATTCGATGAACACTGAAGCTTTCTTT. Amino acids: CASSDSMNTEAFF.